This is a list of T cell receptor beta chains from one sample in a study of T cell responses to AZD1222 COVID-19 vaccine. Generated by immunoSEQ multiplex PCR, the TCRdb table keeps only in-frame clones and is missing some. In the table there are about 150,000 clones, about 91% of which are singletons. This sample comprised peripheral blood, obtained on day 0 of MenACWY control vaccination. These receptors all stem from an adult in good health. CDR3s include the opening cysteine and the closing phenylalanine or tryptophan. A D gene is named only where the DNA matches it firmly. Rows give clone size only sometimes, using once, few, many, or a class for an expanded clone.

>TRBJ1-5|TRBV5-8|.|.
TGTGCCAGCAGCTTGGCCTACGGGGGCGTTCAGCCCCAGCATTTT
CASSLAYGGVQPQHF
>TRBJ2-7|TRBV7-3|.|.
TGTGCCAGCAGCTTGCGACGGGAGGGGGCAGAGCAGTACTTC
CASSLRREGAEQYF
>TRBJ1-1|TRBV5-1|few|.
TGCGCCAGCCAGGAAACAGGGACTGAAGCTTTCTTT
CASQETGTEAFF
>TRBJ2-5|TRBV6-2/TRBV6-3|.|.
TGTGCCAGCAGTCCCGAATTCGGGGGCGAGACCCAGTACTTC
CASSPEFGGETQYF
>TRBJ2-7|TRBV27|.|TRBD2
TGTGCCAGCAGTTTAACGATCGCTAGCGGGGCCTACGAGCAGTACTTC
CASSLTIASGAYEQYF
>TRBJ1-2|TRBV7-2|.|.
TGTGCCAGCAGCTTAGTAATATCCGGTAACTATGGCTACACCTTC
CASSLVISGNYGYTF
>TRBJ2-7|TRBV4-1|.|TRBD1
TGCGCCAGCAGCTTTCGGGACAGTTCCTACGAGCAGTACTTC
CASSFRDSSYEQYF
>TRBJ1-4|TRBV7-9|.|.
TGTGCCAGCAGCCTCGCCGCAAAACGTGGTGAAAAACTGTTTTTT
CASSLAAKRGEKLFF
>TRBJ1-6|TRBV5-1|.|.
TGCGCCAGCAGCTTTATGGACAGCGTCAATTCACCCCTCCACTTT
CASSFMDSVNSPLHF
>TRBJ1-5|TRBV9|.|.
TGTGCCAGCAGCACCCATATGGGGGAGCCCCAGCATTTT
CASSTHMGEPQHF
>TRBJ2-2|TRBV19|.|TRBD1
TGTGCCAGTAGTATACCGAAAGGACAGGGGAACGGGGAGCTGTTTTTT
CASSIPKGQGNGELFF
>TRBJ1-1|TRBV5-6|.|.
TGTGCCAGCAGCTTGGGGAGTTGGGGCACTGAAGCTTTCTTT
CASSLGSWGTEAFF
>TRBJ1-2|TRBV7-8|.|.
TGTGCCAGCAGCTACGGGACCGTGAATAACTATGGCTACACCTTC
CASSYGTVNNYGYTF
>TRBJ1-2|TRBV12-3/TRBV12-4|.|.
TGTGCCATCCATCGCGGCTATGGCTACACCTTC
CAIHRGYGYTF
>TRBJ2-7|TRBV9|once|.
TGTGCCAGCAGCGTAGGTCCGGCCCCCTACGGGCAGTACTTC
CASSVGPAPYGQYF
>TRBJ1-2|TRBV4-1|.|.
TGCGCCAGCAGAGGCGGACAGTTCTCTAACTATGGCTACACCTTC
CASRGGQFSNYGYTF
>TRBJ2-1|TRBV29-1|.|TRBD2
TGCAGCGTTGGGCTAGCGGTCCCGAGCTCCTACAATGAGCAGTTCTTC
CSVGLAVPSSYNEQFF
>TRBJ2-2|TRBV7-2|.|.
TGTGCCAGCCGAGAAACAGGGATAACCGGGGAGCTGTTTTTT
CASRETGITGELFF
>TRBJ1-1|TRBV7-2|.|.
TGTGCCAGCAGCTTCGGTAGGACCAGAAGTTTTGAAGCTTTCTTT
CASSFGRTRSFEAFF
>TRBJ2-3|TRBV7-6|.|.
TGTGCCAGCAGCTTAGTTCAAGGGAATGCGCAGTATTTT
CASSLVQGNAQYF
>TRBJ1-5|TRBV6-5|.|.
TGTGCCAGCCGACAGACGGCCTTAAATCAGCCCCAGCATTTT
CASRQTALNQPQHF
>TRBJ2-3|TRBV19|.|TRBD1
TGTGCCAGTAGTATGCCGACAGGGCTCACAGATACGCAGTATTTT
CASSMPTGLTDTQYF
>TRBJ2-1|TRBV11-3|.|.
TGTGCCAGCAGCACCCGGGACTACAATGAGCAGTTCTTC
CASSTRDYNEQFF
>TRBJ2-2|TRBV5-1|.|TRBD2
TGCGCCAGCAGCTCAGGCGGGGGGCTTAGGAACACCGGGGAGCTGTTTTTT
CASSSGGGLRNTGELFF
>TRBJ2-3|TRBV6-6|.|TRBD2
TGTGCCAGCAGCTACGGGGGGGCGGACGCAGATACGCAGTATTTT
CASSYGGADADTQYF
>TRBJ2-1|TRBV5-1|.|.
TGCGCCAGCAGCTTGACGACTTACTACAATGAGCAGTTCTTC
CASSLTTYYNEQFF
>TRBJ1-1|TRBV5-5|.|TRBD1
TGTGCCAGCAGCACGGACAGGGGCACTGAAGCTTTCTTT
CASSTDRGTEAFF
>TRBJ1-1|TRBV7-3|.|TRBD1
TGTGCCAGCAGCGAACAGGGGCAAAGGACTGAAGCTTTCTTT
CASSEQGQRTEAFF
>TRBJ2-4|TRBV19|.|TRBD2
TGTGCCAGTAGTACGACTAGCGGGGGCCCTCTGGACATTCAGTACTTC
CASSTTSGGPLDIQYF
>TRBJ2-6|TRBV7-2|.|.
TGTGCCAGCAGCTCACAGGGTAATGGGGCCAACGTCCTGACTTTC
CASSSQGNGANVLTF
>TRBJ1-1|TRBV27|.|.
TGTGCCAGCAATCCCAGCGGAATGAACACTGAAGCTTTCTTT
CASNPSGMNTEAFF
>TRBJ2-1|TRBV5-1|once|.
TGCGCCAGCAGCTTGGAGGCAGGGATGTACAATGAGCAGTTCTTC
CASSLEAGMYNEQFF
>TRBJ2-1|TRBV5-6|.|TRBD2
TGTGCCAGCAGTTCCGCGGGGGGCGATGAGCAGTTCTTC
CASSSAGGDEQFF
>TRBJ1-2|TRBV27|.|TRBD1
TGTGCCAGCACCCACTTAGCGACAGGGAACTATGGCTACACCTTC
CASTHLATGNYGYTF
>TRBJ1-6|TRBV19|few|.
TGTGCCAGTAGTGGATCATCCGGGACGAATTCACCCCTCCACTTT
CASSGSSGTNSPLHF
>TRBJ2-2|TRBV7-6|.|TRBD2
TGTGCCAGCAGCCCATCTAGCGGGGGGGCCGGGGAGCTGTTTTTT
CASSPSSGGAGELFF
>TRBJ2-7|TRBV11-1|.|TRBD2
TGTGCCAGCAGCTTAGAGGCGGGAGTCTCTCGCGAGCAGTACTTC
CASSLEAGVSREQYF
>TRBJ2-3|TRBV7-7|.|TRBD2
TGTGCTAGCAGCCCGGGGACTAGCGGGGGCACAGATACGCAGTATTTT
CASSPGTSGGTDTQYF
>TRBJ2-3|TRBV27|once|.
TGTGCCAGCAGCCCGGGATCTGATACGCAGTATTTT
CASSPGSDTQYF
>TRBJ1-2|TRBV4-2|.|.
TGTGCCACCCAGGGAGGGCGTGGCTACACCTTC
CATQGGRGYTF
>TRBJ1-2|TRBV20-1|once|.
TGCAGTGCTAGTTGGCAGGCGAACTATGGCTACACCTTC
CSASWQANYGYTF
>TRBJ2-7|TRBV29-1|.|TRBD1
TGCAGCGTTGAAGGAGGGAACAGGGGATCCTACGAGCAGTACTTC
CSVEGGNRGSYEQYF
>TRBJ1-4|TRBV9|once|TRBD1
TGTGCCAGCAGCGCTGGACAGGGGGATGAAAAACTGTTTTTT
CASSAGQGDEKLFF
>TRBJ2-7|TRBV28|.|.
TGTGCCAGCAGTTTCATGAAGTACGAGCAGTACTTC
CASSFMKYEQYF
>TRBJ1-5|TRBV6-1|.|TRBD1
TGTGCCAGCAGTGACGGGACAGGTATCGGTGGCAATCAGCCCCAGCATTTT
CASSDGTGIGGNQPQHF